Given below is one T cell receptor beta chain in context. The junction departs from the called germline gene at one end, perhaps through a read error. A second 7 to 11 cycle PCR used barcoded and J-beta primers. TCRdb passed the 5' RACE reads through MiXCR, listing each CDR3 protein once. Of roughly 700,000 distinct CDR3 sequences listed, around 25% are singletons. This sample was included in a study of blood T cells in healthy people across ages. The V gene's germline CDR1 is SGHTA and CDR2 FQGNSA. This CDR3 contains 16 residues. In addition, the sample was reused for a study of T cells of mothers and their children.

This TCR was recovered from a boy aged 5 to 17 in good health. Sequenced sample: blood. The V and J genes are TRBV7-2 and TRBJ2-3, with TRBD2 matching 14 bases. The chain's CDR3 is CASSSTSGGGSDTQYF. CDR3 DNA: TGTGCCAGTAGCTCGACTAGCGGGGGGGGCTCAGATACGCAGTATTTT.